Listed here are 2 T cell receptor beta chains from one sample, sequenced in a study of T cell repertoires in cytomegalovirus infection. Each CDR3 protein is one row after TCRdb ran MiXCR on the reads. The sample has about 330,000 distinct CDR3 sequences, around 9.5% seen once. Material: PBMCs. The receptors shown here come from a human donor in good health (CMV status not recorded). Some clones in this sample may be carry-over from other donors' samples.

This clonotype came up a few times. The J gene is TRBJ2-7, the V gene TRBV4-2; D is uncertain. V was trimmed by 1 base and J by 7 bases, leaving 5 bases between them. CDR1 LGHNA and CDR2 YNFKEQ come from the germline V gene. The CDR3 is made up of 11 amino acids. The CDR3 here is CASSQGLEQYF. The CDR3 coding sequence is TGTGCCAGCAGCCAAGGGCTTGAGCAGTACTTC.

There are a few counts of this clonotype. The V call is TRBV6-6, the J call TRBJ2-2; no clear D. This CDR3 contains 13 residues. From germline, CDR1 is MNHNY and CDR2 SVGAGI (reference sequence). V was clipped by 10 bases and J by 6 bases, with 15 bases between them. The CDR3 sequence is CATLGPASGELFF. The CDR3 bases are TGTGCCACCCTCGGCCCTGCGTCCGGGGAGCTGTTTTTT.